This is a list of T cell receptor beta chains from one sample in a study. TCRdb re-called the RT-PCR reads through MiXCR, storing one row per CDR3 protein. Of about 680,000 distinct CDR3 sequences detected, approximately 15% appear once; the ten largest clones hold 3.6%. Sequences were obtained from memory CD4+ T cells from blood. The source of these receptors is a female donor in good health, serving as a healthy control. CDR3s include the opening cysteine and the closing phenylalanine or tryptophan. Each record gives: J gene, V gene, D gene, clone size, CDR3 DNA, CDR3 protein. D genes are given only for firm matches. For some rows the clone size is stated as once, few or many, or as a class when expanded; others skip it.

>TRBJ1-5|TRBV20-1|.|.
TGCAGTGCTAGAGAGTCGATTAATCAGCCCCAGCATTTT
CSARESINQPQHF
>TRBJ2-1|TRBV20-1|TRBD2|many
TGCAGTGCTTTGCTAGCGGGGGGCGTCTCCTACAATGAGCAGTTCTTC
CSALLAGGVSYNEQFF
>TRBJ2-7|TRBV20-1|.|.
TGCAGTGCTAGGGCTGCCCGGACCTACGAGCAGTACTTC
CSARAARTYEQYF
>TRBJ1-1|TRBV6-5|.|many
TGTGCCAGCAGCCTAATTGGGAGCGGCGCTGAAGCTTTCTTT
CASSLIGSGAEAFF
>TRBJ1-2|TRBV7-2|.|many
TGTGCCAGCAGCACGAGAGCGGCTGGCTACACCTTC
CASSTRAAGYTF
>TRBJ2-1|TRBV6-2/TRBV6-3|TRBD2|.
TGTGCCAGCAGTTACTCAGGGGCGGGGGATTACAATGAGCAGTTCTTC
CASSYSGAGDYNEQFF
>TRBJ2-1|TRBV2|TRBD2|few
TGTGCCAGCAGTGTTAGCGGGAGGGCCTTTGGGGGTGAGCAGTTCTTC
CASSVSGRAFGGEQFF
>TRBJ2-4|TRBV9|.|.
TGTGCCAGCAGCGTAGGAGGCCAGGTCAAAAACATTCAGTACTTC
CASSVGGQVKNIQYF
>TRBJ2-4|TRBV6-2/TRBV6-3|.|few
TGTGCCAGCAGTTATATGAGCATTCAGTACTTC
CASSYMSIQYF
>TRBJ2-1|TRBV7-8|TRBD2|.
TGTGCCAGCAGCTTAGGAAGACTAGCGGGAGGGGGTGGTGAGCAGTTCTTC
CASSLGRLAGGGGEQFF
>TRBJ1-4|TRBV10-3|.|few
TGTGCCATCAGTGATCGACAGTCTGAAAAACTGTTTTTT
CAISDRQSEKLFF
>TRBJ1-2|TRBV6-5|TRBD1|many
TGTGCCAGCAGGAGGGACAGACTTAACTATGGCTACACCTTC
CASRRDRLNYGYTF
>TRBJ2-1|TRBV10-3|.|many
TGTGCCATCAGGGACCTCGGGACTGACAATGAGCAGTTCTTC
CAIRDLGTDNEQFF
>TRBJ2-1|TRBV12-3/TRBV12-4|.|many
TGTGCCAGCAGTTTAGCCCTAGGGGCCAATGAGCAGTTCTTC
CASSLALGANEQFF
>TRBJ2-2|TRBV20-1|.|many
TGCAGTGCTAGCAAACCTGGAGTCACCGGGGAGCTGTTTTTT
CSASKPGVTGELFF
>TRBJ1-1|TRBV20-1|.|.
TGCAGTGCTAGAAAAGGAGAACGGTCTGAAGCTTTCTTT
CSARKGERSEAFF
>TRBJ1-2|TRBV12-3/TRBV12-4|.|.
TGTGCCAGCAGTTTAAGGGGAGGAAGTCTCTATGGCTACACCTTC
CASSLRGGSLYGYTF
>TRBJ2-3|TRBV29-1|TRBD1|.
TGCAGCGTTGAAGATCGGGTCAGGGGGTCCACAGATACGCAGTATTTT
CSVEDRVRGSTDTQYF
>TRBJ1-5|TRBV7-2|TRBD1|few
TGTGCCAGCAGCTCAACCCTTGGACAGGCCACTGAAGGACAGCCCCAGCATTTT
CASSSTLGQATEGQPQHF
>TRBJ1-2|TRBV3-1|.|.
TGTGCCAGCAGCCAGCCTGGGACACGGGTGTATGGCTACACCTTC
CASSQPGTRVYGYTF
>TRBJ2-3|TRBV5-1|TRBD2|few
TGCGCCAGCAGCGACAGCGGGACTAGCACAGATACGCAGTATTTT
CASSDSGTSTDTQYF
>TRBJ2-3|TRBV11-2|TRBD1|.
TGTGCCAGCAGCTCGCTACACGGACAGGTCATCGGCACAGATACGCAGTATTTT
CASSSLHGQVIGTDTQYF
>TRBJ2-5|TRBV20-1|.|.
TGCAGTGCTAGAGACCTGGGCCTGGGGGAGACCCAGTACTTC
CSARDLGLGETQYF
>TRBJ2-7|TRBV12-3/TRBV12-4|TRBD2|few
TGTGCCAGCATCAACAGACTAGCGGGTAACTACGAGCAGTACTTC
CASINRLAGNYEQYF
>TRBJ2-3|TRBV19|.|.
TGTGCCAGTAGGGCGGATCAGATAACGCAGTATTTT
CASRADQITQYF
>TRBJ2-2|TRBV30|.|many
TGTGCCTGGAGTAAGGGAATCGGGGAGCTGTTTTTT
CAWSKGIGELFF
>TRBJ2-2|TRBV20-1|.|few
TGCAGTGCGAAATGGGGGTCCGGGGAGCTGTTTTTT
CSAKWGSGELFF
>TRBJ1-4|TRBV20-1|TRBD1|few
TGCAGTGCTAGTAAACAGGGGCGGGAGAAACTGTTTTTT
CSASKQGREKLFF
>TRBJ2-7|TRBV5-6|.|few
TGTGCCAGCAGCTTAAGCTCCGAGCAGTACTTC
CASSLSSEQYF
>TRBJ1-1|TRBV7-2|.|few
TGTGCCAGCAGCTTTAACCTGGGTAGGACTGAAGCTTTCTTT
CASSFNLGRTEAFF
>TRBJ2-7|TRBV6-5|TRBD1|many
TGTGCCAGCAGTCGACGTAACACCGGGACAGGGGCCTACGAGCAGTACTTC
CASSRRNTGTGAYEQYF
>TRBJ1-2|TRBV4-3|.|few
TGCGCCAGCAGCCAAGGGGTGTTCGACTATGGCTACACCTTC
CASSQGVFDYGYTF
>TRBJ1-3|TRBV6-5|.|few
TGTGCCAGCATAGGACATTCTGGAAACACCATATATTTT
CASIGHSGNTIYF
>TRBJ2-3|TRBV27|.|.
TGTGCCAGCAGTTTCGACTCTCTCCCGGGGGCAGATACGCAGTATTTT
CASSFDSLPGADTQYF
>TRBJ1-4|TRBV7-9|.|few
TGTGCCAGCAGCTTATCCGGGACCTCTAATGAAAAACTGTTTTTT
CASSLSGTSNEKLFF
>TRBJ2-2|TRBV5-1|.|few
TGCGCCAGCAGCTCACAGGAAAACACCGGGGAGCTGTTTTTT
CASSSQENTGELFF
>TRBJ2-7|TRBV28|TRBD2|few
TGTGCCAGCAGTGCTTCTAGCGGGAGCTCCTACGAGCAGTACTTC
CASSASSGSSYEQYF
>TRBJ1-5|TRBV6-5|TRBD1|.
TGTGCCAGCAGAAGCACGGGACAGGGAGACAATCAGCCCCAGCATTTT
CASRSTGQGDNQPQHF
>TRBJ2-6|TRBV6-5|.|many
TGTGCCAGCAGTTACTTTTTCACGAATTCTGGGGCCAACGTCCTGACTTTC
CASSYFFTNSGANVLTF
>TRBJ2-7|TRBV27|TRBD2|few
TGTGCCAGCAAAAGACTAGCGGGGGATTACTACGAGCAGTACTTC
CASKRLAGDYYEQYF
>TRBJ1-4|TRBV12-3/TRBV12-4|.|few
TGTGCCAGCCGCGGAGGACAGAGTAATGAAAAACTGTTTTTT
CASRGGQSNEKLFF
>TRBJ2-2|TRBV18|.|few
TGTGCCAGCTCACCACGGCGGGCAGGGTCGAACACCGGGGAGCTGTTTTTT
CASSPRRAGSNTGELFF
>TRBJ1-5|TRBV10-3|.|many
TGTGCCATCAGTGCGGCACTTAGCAATCAGCCCCAGCATTTT
CAISAALSNQPQHF
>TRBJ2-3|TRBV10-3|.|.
TGTGCCATCAACACAGTCTTAACAGATACGCAGTATTTT
CAINTVLTDTQYF
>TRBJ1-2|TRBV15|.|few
TGTGCCACCAGCAGAGAACTACAGGGAGGAGGCTACACCTTC
CATSRELQGGGYTF
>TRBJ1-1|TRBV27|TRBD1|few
TGTGCCAGCAGCTACAGGGGGCCAGGGACTGAAGCTTTCTTT
CASSYRGPGTEAFF
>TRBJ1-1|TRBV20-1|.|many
TGCAGTGCTAGGGCGCCGGGACGGATGAACACTGAAGCTTTCTTT
CSARAPGRMNTEAFF
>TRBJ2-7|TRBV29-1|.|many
TGCAGCGCCATGGGTGGACACTACGAGCAGTACTTC
CSAMGGHYEQYF
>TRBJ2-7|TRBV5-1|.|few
TGCGCCAGCAGCTTGGAAGTGATGGGGTCCTACGAGCAGTACTTC
CASSLEVMGSYEQYF
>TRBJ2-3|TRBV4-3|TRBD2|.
TGCGCCAGCAGCCAAGAACTGGCGGGAGGGCCCACAGATACGCAGTATTTT
CASSQELAGGPTDTQYF